What follows describes a single T cell receptor (beta chain). The antigen remains undetermined. This specimen belongs to a study of cytomegalovirus exposure and HLA in healthy donors. Study outcomes and limitations: As a later analysis showed, a missense DCLRE1C variant was linked to trimming of TCR beta V- and J-genes. For most subjects, TCR beta sequences were reported to predict HLA-A and HLA-B alleles with accuracy.

J gave up 6 bases and V 4 bases, and 13 bases lay outside the gene matches. CDR1 and CDR2 (germline): LNHDA, SQIVND (reference sequence). This CDR3 is built from 16 residues. The PCR was carried out with 60 Vbeta primers and 13 Jbeta primers. Profiled with immunoSEQ multiplex PCR; TCRdb holds only in-frame clones, not every one. Among approximately 110,000 clones listed, more than 60% were seen once. The clonotype was recovered from a woman aged 55 to 70 in good health and CMV-seropositive. The sequencing sample was made of PBMCs. The chain joins TRBV19 to TRBJ2-7; 9 bases line up with TRBD1. Written as DNA, the CDR3 is TGTGCCAGTAGTACCCCAGCCCGGACAGGGGTTGGCGAGCAGTACTTC. This gives the protein CASSTPARTGVGEQYF.